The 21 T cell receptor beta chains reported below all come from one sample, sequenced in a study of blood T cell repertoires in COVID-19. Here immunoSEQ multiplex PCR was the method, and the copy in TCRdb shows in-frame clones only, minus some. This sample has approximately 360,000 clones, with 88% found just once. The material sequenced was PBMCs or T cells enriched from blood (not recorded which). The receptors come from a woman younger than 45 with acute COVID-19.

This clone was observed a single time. The CDR3, as DNA: TGTGCCAGCAGTTCTACAGGGTTTGGCTACACCTTC. Amino acids: CASSSTGFGYTF. The rearrangement links TRBV27 to TRBJ1-2; possibly TRBD1 for D (6 bases). CDR1 and CDR2 (germline): MNHEY, SMNVEV (reference sequence). Between the trimmed V and J ends, which lost 4 bases and 7 bases, there was a span of 10 bases. There are 12 residues in the CDR3.

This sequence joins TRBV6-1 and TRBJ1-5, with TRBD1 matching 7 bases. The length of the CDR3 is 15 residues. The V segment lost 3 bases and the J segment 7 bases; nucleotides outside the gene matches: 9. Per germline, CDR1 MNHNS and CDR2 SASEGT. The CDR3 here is CASSERITGAQPQHF. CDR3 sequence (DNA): TGTGCCAGCAGTGAGAGGATCACAGGGGCGCAGCCCCAGCATTTT.

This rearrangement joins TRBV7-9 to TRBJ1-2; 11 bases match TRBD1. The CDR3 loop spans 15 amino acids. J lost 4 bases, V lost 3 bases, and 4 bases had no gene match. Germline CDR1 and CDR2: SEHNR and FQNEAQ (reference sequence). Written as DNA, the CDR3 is TGTGCCAGCAGCTTCGGACAGGGGGCAGGCTATGGCTACACCTTC. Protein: CASSFGQGAGYGYTF.

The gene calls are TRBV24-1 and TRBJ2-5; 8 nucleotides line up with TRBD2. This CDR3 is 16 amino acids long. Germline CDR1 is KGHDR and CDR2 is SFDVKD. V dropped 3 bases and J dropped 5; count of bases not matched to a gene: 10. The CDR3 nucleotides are TGTGCCACCAGTGATATAGCGGGGACCGCGGTTGAGACCCAGTACTTC. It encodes CATSDIAGTAVETQYF.

CDR3 sequence: CASSLSGASSYEQYF. The CDR3 region has the DNA TGTGCCAGCAGTTTATCGGGGGCGAGCTCCTACGAGCAGTACTTC. V usage is TRBV27 and J usage is TRBJ2-7; perhaps TRBD1 as D (6 bases). The CDR3 totals 15 residues. V lost 0 bases and J lost 0, with 9 bases in between. Germline lookup yields CDR1 MNHEY and CDR2 SMNVEV (reference sequence).

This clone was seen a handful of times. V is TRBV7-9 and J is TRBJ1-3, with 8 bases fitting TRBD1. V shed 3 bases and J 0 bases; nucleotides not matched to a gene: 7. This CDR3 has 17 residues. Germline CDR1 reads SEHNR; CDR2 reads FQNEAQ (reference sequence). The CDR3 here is CASSFLRTGNSGNTIYF. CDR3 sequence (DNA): TGTGCCAGCAGCTTCCTCAGGACAGGGAACTCTGGAAACACCATATATTTT.

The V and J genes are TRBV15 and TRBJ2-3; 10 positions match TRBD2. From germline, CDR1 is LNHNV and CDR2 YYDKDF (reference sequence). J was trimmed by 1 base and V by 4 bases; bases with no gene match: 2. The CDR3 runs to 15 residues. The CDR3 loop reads CATSILAGGTDTQYF. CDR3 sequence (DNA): TGTGCCACCAGCATCCTAGCGGGGGGCACAGATACGCAGTATTTT.

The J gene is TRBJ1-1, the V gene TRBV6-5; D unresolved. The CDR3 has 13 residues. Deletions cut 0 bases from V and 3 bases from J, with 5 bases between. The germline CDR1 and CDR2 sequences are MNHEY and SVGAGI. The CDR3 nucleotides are TGTGCCAGCAGTTACTCGCGTGACACTGAAGCTTTCTTT. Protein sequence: CASSYSRDTEAFF.

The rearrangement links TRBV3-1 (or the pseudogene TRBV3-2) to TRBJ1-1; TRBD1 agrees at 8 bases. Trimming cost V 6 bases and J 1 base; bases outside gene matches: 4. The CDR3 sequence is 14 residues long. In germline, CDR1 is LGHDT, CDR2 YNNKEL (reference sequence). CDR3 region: CASRLGQGNTEAFF. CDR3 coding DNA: TGTGCCAGCAGGTTAGGACAGGGGAACACTGAAGCTTTCTTT.

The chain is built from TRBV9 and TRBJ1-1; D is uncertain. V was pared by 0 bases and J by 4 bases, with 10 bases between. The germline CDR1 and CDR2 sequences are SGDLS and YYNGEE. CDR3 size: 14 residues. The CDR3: CASSVETAGTEAFF. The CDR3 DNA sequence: TGTGCCAGCAGCGTAGAAACAGCGGGCACTGAAGCTTTCTTT. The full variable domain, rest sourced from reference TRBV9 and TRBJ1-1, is DSGVTQTPKHLITATGQRVTLRCSPRSGDLSVYWYQQSLDQGLQFLIQYYNGEERAKGNILERFSAQQFPDLHSELNLSSLELGDSALYFCASSVETAGTEAFFGQGTRLTVV.

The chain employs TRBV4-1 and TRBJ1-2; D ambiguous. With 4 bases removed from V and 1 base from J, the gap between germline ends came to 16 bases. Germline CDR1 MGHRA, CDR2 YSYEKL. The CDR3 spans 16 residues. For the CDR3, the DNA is TGCGCCAGCAGCCCAGCGTTCAGCCCATATAACTATGGCTACACCTTC. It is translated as CASSPAFSPYNYGYTF.

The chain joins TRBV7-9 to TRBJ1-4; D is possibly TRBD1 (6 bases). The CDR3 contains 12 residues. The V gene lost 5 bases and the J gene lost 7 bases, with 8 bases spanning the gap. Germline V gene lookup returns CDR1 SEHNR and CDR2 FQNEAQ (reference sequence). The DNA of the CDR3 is TGTGCCAGCAGCGGGACACTTGAAAAACTGTTTTTT. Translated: CASSGTLEKLFF.

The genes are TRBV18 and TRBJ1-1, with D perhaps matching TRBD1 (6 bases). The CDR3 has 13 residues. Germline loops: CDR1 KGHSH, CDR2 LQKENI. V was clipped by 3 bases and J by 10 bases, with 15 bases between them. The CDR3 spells CASSPGQGSPAFF. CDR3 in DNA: TGTGCCAGCTCACCGGGGCAGGGGAGTCCAGCTTTCTTT.

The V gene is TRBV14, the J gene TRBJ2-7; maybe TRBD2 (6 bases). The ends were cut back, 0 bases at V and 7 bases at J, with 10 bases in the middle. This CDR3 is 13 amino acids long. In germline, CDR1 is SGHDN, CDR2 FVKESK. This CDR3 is CASSQELTREQYF. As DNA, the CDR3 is TGTGCCAGCAGCCAAGAGTTGACTAGGGAGCAGTACTTC.

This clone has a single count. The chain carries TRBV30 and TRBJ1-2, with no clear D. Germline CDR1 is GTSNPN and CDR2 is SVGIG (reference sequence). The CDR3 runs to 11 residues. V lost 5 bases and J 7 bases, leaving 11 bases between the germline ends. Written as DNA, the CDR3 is TGTGCCTGGCGTCCGGGTCCTGGCTACACCTTC. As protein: CAWRPGPGYTF.

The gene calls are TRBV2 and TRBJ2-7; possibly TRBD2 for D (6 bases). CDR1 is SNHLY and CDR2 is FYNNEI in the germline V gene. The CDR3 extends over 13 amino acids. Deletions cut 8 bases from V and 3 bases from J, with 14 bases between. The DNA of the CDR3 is TGTGCCAGCTCAGCCGGGGGAAACTACGAGCAGTACTTC. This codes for CASSAGGNYEQYF. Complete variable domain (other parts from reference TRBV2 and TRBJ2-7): EPEVTQTPSHQVTQMGQEVILRCVPISNHLYFYWYRQILGQKVEFLVSFYNNEISEKSEIFDDQFSVERPDGSNFTLKIRSTKLEDSAMYFCASSAGGNYEQYFGPGTRLTVT.

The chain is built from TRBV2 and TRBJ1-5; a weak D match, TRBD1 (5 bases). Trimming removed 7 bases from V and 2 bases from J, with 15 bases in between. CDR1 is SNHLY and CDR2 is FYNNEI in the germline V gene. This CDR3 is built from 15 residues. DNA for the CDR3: TGTGCCAGCAAGGATCGGGGGTCGGGCAATCAGCCCCAGCATTTT. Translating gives CASKDRGSGNQPQHF.

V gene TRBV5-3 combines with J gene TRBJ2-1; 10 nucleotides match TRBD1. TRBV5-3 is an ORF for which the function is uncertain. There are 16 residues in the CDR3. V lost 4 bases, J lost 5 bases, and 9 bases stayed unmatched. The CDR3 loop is CARSPGADRGDNEQFF. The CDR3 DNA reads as TGTGCCAGAAGCCCTGGGGCGGACAGGGGGGACAATGAGCAGTTCTTC.

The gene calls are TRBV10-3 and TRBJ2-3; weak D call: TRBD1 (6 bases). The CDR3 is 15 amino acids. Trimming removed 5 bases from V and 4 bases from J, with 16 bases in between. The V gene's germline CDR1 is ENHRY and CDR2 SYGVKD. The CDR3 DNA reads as TGTGCCATCAGTCAAGCCTCTCAGGGGCCAGATACGCAGTATTTT. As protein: CAISQASQGPDTQYF.

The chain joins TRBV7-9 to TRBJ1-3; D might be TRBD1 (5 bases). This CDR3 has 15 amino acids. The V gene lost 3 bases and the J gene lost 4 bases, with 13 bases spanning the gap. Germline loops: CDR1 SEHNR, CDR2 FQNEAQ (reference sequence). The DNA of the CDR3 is TGTGCCAGCAGCTTCCCAGGGTCTGGCGGAAACACCATATATTTT. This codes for CASSFPGSGGNTIYF.

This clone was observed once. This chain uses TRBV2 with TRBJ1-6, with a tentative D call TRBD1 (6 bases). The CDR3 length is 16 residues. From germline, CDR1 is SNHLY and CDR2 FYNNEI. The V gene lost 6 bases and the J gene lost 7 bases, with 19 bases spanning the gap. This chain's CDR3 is CASRSTPQGFNSPLHF. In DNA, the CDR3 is TGTGCCAGCAGATCCACACCGCAGGGGTTCAATTCACCCCTCCACTTT.